This TCR beta chain came from a study of T cell changes during pregnancy in multiple sclerosis. The length of the CDR3 is 15 residues. V shed 4 bases, J shed 7 bases, and the junction held 5 bases outside the gene matches. Germline lookup yields CDR1 ENHRY and CDR2 SYGVKD. The method was immunoSEQ multiplex PCR; TCRdb's version includes in-frame clones alone and lacks a portion of them. The table shows more than 80,000 clones, with 92% occurring only once. The chain employs TRBV10-3 and TRBJ1-6; 9 bases are a match to TRBD1. The TCR was taken from a female donor with multiple sclerosis, enrolled in a pregnancy study. The sequences come from peripheral blood, collected after pregnancy. The CDR3 here is CAISGGTGNNSPLHF. The CDR3 DNA is TGTGCCATCAGTGGTGGGACAGGGAACAATTCACCCCTCCACTTT.